These T cell receptor beta chains were read from a single sample in a study of identical twins. Each CDR3 protein gets one entry after TCRdb re-called the 5' RACE reads with MiXCR. The table shows about 890,000 distinct CDR3 sequences, with about 12% occurring only once. These same data were also listed under a study on yellow fever vaccine responses in identical twins.

Sequencing was performed on PBMCs. The receptor set was obtained from a woman aged 18-29 years in good health. Each CDR3 is given with its conserved first and last residue. Fields, in order: J gene, V gene, CDR3 length, CDR3 protein.

TRBJ2-7	TRBV7-9	17	CASSSSRVRGRFDEQYF
TRBJ2-2	TRBV2	13	CASSDVGTGELFF
TRBJ1-2	TRBV12-3/TRBV12-4	16	CASSSFPGTGSYGYTF
TRBJ2-5	TRBV11-2	18	CASSSPGLAGVRSETQYF
TRBJ2-1	TRBV7-3	16	CASSPTSGFVRNEQFF
TRBJ1-5	TRBV28	14	CASSFSGVYQPQHF
TRBJ2-1	TRBV7-2	13	CASSFQGSNEQFF
TRBJ2-2	TRBV3-1	16	CASSQGRTGYTGELFF
TRBJ2-1	TRBV2	17	CASRERTGGPAYNEQFF
TRBJ1-1	TRBV5-1	15	CASSQTSGGRTEAFF
TRBJ2-2	TRBV5-1	13	CASSTPGDGELFF
TRBJ2-1	TRBV12-3/TRBV12-4	16	CASYAGGGSFYNEQFF
TRBJ2-5	TRBV28	15	CASSLRISVGETQYF
TRBJ2-7	TRBV3-1	16	CASSQDRTSGPYEQYF
TRBJ1-6	TRBV12-3/TRBV12-4	12	CASSFGGSPLHF
TRBJ2-3	TRBV10-3	16	CAIRDDRVRMSFPQYF
TRBJ2-2	TRBV5-1	15	CASRLTGDDTGELFF
TRBJ2-5	TRBV20-1	15	CSARLALGFQETQYF
TRBJ2-2	TRBV20-1	13	CSASDANTGELFF
TRBJ2-1	TRBV10-3	14	CAISDRDGNNEQFF
TRBJ1-1	TRBV5-1	13	CASKTDPNTEAFF
TRBJ2-2	TRBV6-1	13	CASRGQGYGELFF
TRBJ2-2	TRBV12-3/TRBV12-4	17	CASIPSTSGTLTGELFF
TRBJ2-7	TRBV5-1	14	CASSGDLTGSEQYF
TRBJ2-5	TRBV27	12	CASSHNPETQYF
TRBJ2-1	TRBV9	16	CASSVGALRQHNEQFF
TRBJ1-2	TRBV5-1	14	CASSQDSSNYGYTF
TRBJ2-1	TRBV2	15	CASSGLAGGSPEQFF
TRBJ2-1	TRBV12-3/TRBV12-4	15	CASTAGTSGRAQQFF
TRBJ1-1	TRBV5-1	16	CASSLAFGTLNTEAFF
TRBJ2-3	TRBV20-1	11	CSGHRADTQYF
TRBJ2-2	TRBV7-2	16	CASSLGRYSNTGELFF
TRBJ1-1	TRBV10-3	14	CAIRATGRSTEAFF
TRBJ2-1	TRBV29-1	17	CSVAGLAGGLGYNEQFF
TRBJ2-5	TRBV6-1	14	CASTSSFSERTQYF
TRBJ2-3	TRBV11-2	14	CASSYSVIGDTQYF
TRBJ2-1	TRBV4-1	17	CASSQDRPGLAYNEQFF
TRBJ2-7	TRBV4-2	15	CASSPRPGTTYEQYF
TRBJ2-1	TRBV7-3	16	CASSLVRTSDNNEQFF
TRBJ2-7	TRBV7-9	15	CASSSEEGWTYEQYF
TRBJ2-1	TRBV3-1	14	CASTPPGEVCEQFF
TRBJ2-5	TRBV20-1	12	CSATKIGETQYF
TRBJ2-5	TRBV20-1	14	CSVLPVAGSETQYF
TRBJ1-1	TRBV7-2	14	CASSPGRTNTEAFF
TRBJ2-3	TRBV12-3/TRBV12-4	18	CASSLVVRLSSSVDTQYF
TRBJ1-1	TRBV12-3/TRBV12-4	12	CASRRLNTEAFF
TRBJ2-1	TRBV12-3/TRBV12-4	15	CASSFPPSGSPEQFF
TRBJ2-5	TRBV12-3/TRBV12-4	14	CASKTGTLQETQYF
TRBJ2-7	TRBV3-1	15	CASSQGKGYTYEQYF
TRBJ2-5	TRBV24-1	15	CATSDLGLAGETQYF
TRBJ1-4	TRBV6-5	14	CASSYSSEDEKLFF
TRBJ2-1	TRBV5-1	15	CASTPAVAGAGEQFF
TRBJ2-3	TRBV28	16	CASSPLAGVDTDTQYF
TRBJ1-1	TRBV12-3/TRBV12-4	13	CASSTPPGGSAFF